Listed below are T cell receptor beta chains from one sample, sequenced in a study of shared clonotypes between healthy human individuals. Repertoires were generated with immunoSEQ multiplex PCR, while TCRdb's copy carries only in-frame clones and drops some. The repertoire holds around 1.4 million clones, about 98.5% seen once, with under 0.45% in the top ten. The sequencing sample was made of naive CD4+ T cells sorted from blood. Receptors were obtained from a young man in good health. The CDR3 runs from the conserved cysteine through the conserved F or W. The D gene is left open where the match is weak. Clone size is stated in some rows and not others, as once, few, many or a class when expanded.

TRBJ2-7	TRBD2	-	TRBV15	TGTGCCACCAGCAGTAGTACTAGCGGGGCCGAGCAGTACTTC	CATSSSTSGAEQYF
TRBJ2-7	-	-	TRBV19	TGTGCCAGTAGTATCCCCGGACTTACGTTGGAGCAGTACTTC	CASSIPGLTLEQYF
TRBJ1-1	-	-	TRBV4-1	TGCGCCAGCAGCCAAGCCGGGGCCAGGGAGGACACTGAAGCTTTCTTT	CASSQAGAREDTEAFF
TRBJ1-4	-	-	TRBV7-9	TGTGCCAGCAGCCCAAGAATTCCAACGACTAATGAAAAACTGTTTTTT	CASSPRIPTTNEKLFF
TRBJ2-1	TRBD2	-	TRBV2	TGTGCCAGCAGTGAAGCGCGGACTAGCGGGAGTCAGATGGCGGGGAATGAGCAGTTCTTC	CASSEARTSGSQMAGNEQFF
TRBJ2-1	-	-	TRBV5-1	TGCGCCAGCAGCTTGGCGGGTGTCAATGAGCAGTTCTTC	CASSLAGVNEQFF
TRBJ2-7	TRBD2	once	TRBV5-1	TGCGCCAGCAGCTCTGGACTAGCGGTTATCTACGAGCAGTACTTC	CASSSGLAVIYEQYF
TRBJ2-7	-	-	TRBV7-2	TGTGCCAGCAGCCTCGAGGGCCCGGGGTCCTACGAGCAGTACTTC	CASSLEGPGSYEQYF
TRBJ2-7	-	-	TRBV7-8	TGTGCCAGCAGCTTAACAGTCATTTTCTACGAGCAGTACTTC	CASSLTVIFYEQYF
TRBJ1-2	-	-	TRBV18	TGTGCCAGCTCACCAACGGCAGAGCCCAACTATGGCTACACCTTC	CASSPTAEPNYGYTF
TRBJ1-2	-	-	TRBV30	TGTGCCTGGAGTGTACTGGCAGGTCCCGGCTCTGGCTACACCTTC	CAWSVLAGPGSGYTF
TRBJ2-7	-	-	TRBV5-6	TGTGCCAGCAGCTTGGTAGGCGGCGAGCAGTACTTC	CASSLVGGEQYF
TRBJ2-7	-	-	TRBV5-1	TGCGCCAGCAGCTTTCGGCAGGGAGCCTACGAGCAGTACTTC	CASSFRQGAYEQYF
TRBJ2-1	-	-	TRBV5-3	TGTGCCAGAGTGGGGGAGAACAGCCTTTTTTACAATGAGCAGTTCTTC	CARVGENSLFYNEQFF